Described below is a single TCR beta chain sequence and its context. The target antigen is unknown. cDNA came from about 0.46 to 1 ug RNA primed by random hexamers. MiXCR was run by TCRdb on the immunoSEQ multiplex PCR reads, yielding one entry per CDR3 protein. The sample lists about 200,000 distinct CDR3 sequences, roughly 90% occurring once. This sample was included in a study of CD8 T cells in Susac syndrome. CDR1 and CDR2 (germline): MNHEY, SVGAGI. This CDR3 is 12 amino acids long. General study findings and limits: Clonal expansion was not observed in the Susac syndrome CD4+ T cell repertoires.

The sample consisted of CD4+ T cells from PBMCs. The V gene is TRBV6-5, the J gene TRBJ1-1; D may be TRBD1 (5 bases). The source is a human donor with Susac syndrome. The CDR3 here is CAARAMNTEAFF. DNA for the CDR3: TGTGCTGCCAGGGCGATGAACACTGAAGCTTTCTTT.